This is a list of T cell receptor beta chains from one sample in a study of T cells in Graves' hyperthyroidism and ophthalmopathy. TCRdb passed the multiplex PCR reads through MiXCR, listing each CDR3 protein once. The sample holds about 260,000 distinct CDR3 sequences, less than 30% seen once. Source material: blood. These TCRs come from a man in his forties with Graves' hyperthyroidism that later progressed to Graves' ophthalmopathy. Each CDR3 is given with its conserved first and last residue. D genes are given only for firm matches. Clone size is given for some rows only: seen once, a few or many times, or a class if the clone is expanded.

.,many,TRBJ1-3,TRBV20-1,TGCAGTGCTAGACACCCGACTGGAGCGGACACCATATATTTT,CSARHPTGADTIYF
.,.,TRBJ2-5,TRBV30,TGTGCCTGGAATGGGGGAGGCGAGACCCAGTACTTC,CAWNGGGETQYF
.,many,TRBJ2-1,TRBV9,TGTGCCAGCAGCGTAGCGGGGAACTACAATGAGCAGTTCTTC,CASSVAGNYNEQFF
TRBD1,many,TRBJ1-2,TRBV7-6,TGTGCCAGCAGCCCCGGACAGGGCGTATCGCGCGGCTACACCTTC,CASSPGQGVSRGYTF
.,many,TRBJ2-3,TRBV20-1,TGCAGTGCTAGAGCAATACCAGATACGCAGTATTTT,CSARAIPDTQYF
TRBD2,few,TRBJ2-6,TRBV6-2/TRBV6-3,TGTGCCAGCAGCAAGAATAGCGGGATATTTTTTCCTGGGGCCAACGTCCTGACTTTC,CASSKNSGIFFPGANVLTF
.,.,TRBJ2-2,TRBV10-3,TGTGCCACCAGTGATTTACGGCCCGGGGAGCTGTTTTTT,CATSDLRPGELFF
TRBD1,many,TRBJ2-7,TRBV4-1,TGCGCCAGCAGCCGAACGTGGGACAGTACCTACGAGCAGTACTTC,CASSRTWDSTYEQYF
TRBD2,many,TRBJ2-7,TRBV6-1,TGTGCCAGCAGTGGATCGGGAGGGCCCTACGAGCAGTACTTC,CASSGSGGPYEQYF
.,many,TRBJ2-5,TRBV29-1,TGCAGCGCGACGGACAGCTCCATGGGGGAGACCCAGTACTTC,CSATDSSMGETQYF
.,many,TRBJ2-7,TRBV12-5,TGTGCTAGTGTGTCGGCAAGCAACTCCTACGAGCAGTACTTC,CASVSASNSYEQYF
TRBD1,.,TRBJ2-7,TRBV7-2,TGTGCCAGCAGCTTATCCGGGACAGGGGGATACGAGCAGTACTTC,CASSLSGTGGYEQYF
TRBD1,many,TRBJ1-2,TRBV10-3,TGTGCCATCAGTTCGGGTAGAGGGGGCTTGGACTATGGCTACACCTTC,CAISSGRGGLDYGYTF
TRBD1,.,TRBJ2-7,TRBV12-5,TGTGCTAGTGGCGGACAGGGGACGACGTACGAGCAGTACTTC,CASGGQGTTYEQYF
.,many,TRBJ1-2,TRBV28,TGTGCCACCGCCGGTCCGTACACTAACTATGGCTACACCTTC,CATAGPYTNYGYTF
TRBD1,.,TRBJ2-5,TRBV20-1,TGCAGTGGCCTACCAGGGGGCCAAGAGACCCAGTACTTC,CSGLPGGQETQYF
.,many,TRBJ2-5,TRBV12-3/TRBV12-4,TGTGCCAGCAGTTTTGGCGGACAAGAGACCCAGTACTTC,CASSFGGQETQYF
TRBD2,once,TRBJ2-7,TRBV20-1,TGCAGTGCTAGACCTCCCGGGACTAGCGGGACCTACGAGCAGTACTTC,CSARPPGTSGTYEQYF
TRBD2,.,TRBJ2-1,TRBV11-3,TGTGCCAGCAGCCATTCTAGCGGGAGCTTTTATGAGCAGTTCTTC,CASSHSSGSFYEQFF
TRBD1,.,TRBJ2-5,TRBV6-1,TGTGCCAGCAGTGAGGCAGGGGGCGCGCAAGAGACCCAGTACTTC,CASSEAGGAQETQYF
.,.,TRBJ2-7,TRBV6-1,TGTGCCAGCAGGGAGAGGGTGAGCTACGAGCAGTACTTC,CASRERVSYEQYF
.,.,TRBJ2-7,TRBV11-1,TGTGCCAGCAGCCGTAAATTACAGGGCAAGAACGAGCAGTACTTC,CASSRKLQGKNEQYF
.,many,TRBJ1-2,TRBV6-1,TGTGCCAGCAACTCGGCGGCGGGGGACTATGGCTACACCTTC,CASNSAAGDYGYTF
.,many,TRBJ1-2,TRBV18,TGTGCCAGCTCACCACCCAGGACGGTCACGGGCTATGGCTACACCTTC,CASSPPRTVTGYGYTF
.,.,TRBJ2-7,TRBV6-1,TGTGCCAGCAGGACTAGACAGGGTACGGTCGAGCAATACTTC,CASRTRQGTVEQYF
TRBD2,many,TRBJ2-7,TRBV2,TGTGCCAGCACGTGGGGACTAGCGGGTTTGGACGAGCAGTACTTC,CASTWGLAGLDEQYF
.,many,TRBJ2-7,TRBV20-1,TGCAGTGCTACCAACCGGGACCACTACGAGCAGTACTTC,CSATNRDHYEQYF
TRBD1,many,TRBJ1-2,TRBV2,TGTGCCAGCAGGGGACAGGGGACCAGCTATGGCTACACCTTC,CASRGQGTSYGYTF
TRBD2,many,TRBJ2-2,TRBV11-2,TGTGCCAGCAGCATCGGTCTAGCGGGAGGCAGGGACGGGGAGCTGTTTTTT,CASSIGLAGGRDGELFF
.,few,TRBJ1-3,TRBV5-5,TGTGCCAGCAGCTTGGGACAGGGAAACACCATATATTTT,CASSLGQGNTIYF
.,many,TRBJ2-7,TRBV20-1,TGCAGTGCTAGAGATGTGGGGGTAAGCTACGAGCAGTACTTC,CSARDVGVSYEQYF
TRBD1,many,TRBJ2-5,TRBV10-1,TGCGCCAGCAGCCGCACAGGGGATGAGACCCAGTACTTC,CASSRTGDETQYF
.,many,TRBJ2-7,TRBV2,TGTGCCAGCAGTGTCGCAGGGAATATTTACGAGCAGTACTTC,CASSVAGNIYEQYF
.,.,TRBJ2-5,TRBV28,TGTGCCAGCAGTTTTTCTCTGGGGTCGGAGACCCAGTACTTC,CASSFSLGSETQYF
.,many,TRBJ2-7,TRBV3-1,TGTGCCAGCAGCCAAGAGGACGCTGGCGAGCAGTACTTC,CASSQEDAGEQYF
TRBD2,few,TRBJ2-7,TRBV6-2/TRBV6-3,TGTGCCAGCAGTTACACTAGCGCAGGCTCCTACGAGCAGTACTTC,CASSYTSAGSYEQYF
TRBD1,many,TRBJ1-1,TRBV30,TGTGCCTGGAGTCCCAGGGGGCGGATCCGAGGCACTGAAGCTTTCTTT,CAWSPRGRIRGTEAFF
.,many,TRBJ2-3,TRBV4-1,TGCGCCAGCAGCCAAGGGGAAGGGTGGACAGATACGCAGTATTTT,CASSQGEGWTDTQYF
.,many,TRBJ2-7,TRBV28,TGTGCCAGCAGTACTTCCGGGGAGGCCTACGAGCAGTACTTC,CASSTSGEAYEQYF
.,.,TRBJ2-5,TRBV29-1,TGCAGCGTTGGTGAACGGCGGGAGACCCAGTACTTC,CSVGERRETQYF
.,many,TRBJ1-3,TRBV20-1,TGCAGTGCTAGAGGGGGGGGAACCTCTGGAAACACCATATATTTT,CSARGGGTSGNTIYF
.,few,TRBJ1-2,TRBV30,TGTGCCTGGAGATGGGAAAGTCACCCGGACTCTAACTATGGCTACACCTTC,CAWRWESHPDSNYGYTF
TRBD1,many,TRBJ2-7,TRBV28,TGTGCCAGCAGTCCACCCTCCGGGACAGGCGCCTACGAGCAGTACTTC,CASSPPSGTGAYEQYF
TRBD1,many,TRBJ2-7,TRBV29-1,TGCAGCGTTGGGACAGGGGGGACCTACGAGCAGTACTTC,CSVGTGGTYEQYF
.,many,TRBJ2-7,TRBV5-1,TGCGCCAGCAGCCGAGGCCCACTTGGATACGAGCAGTACTTC,CASSRGPLGYEQYF
.,.,TRBJ2-5,TRBV5-1,TGCGCCAGCAGTAGCGGAGACCAAGAGACCCAGTACTTC,CASSSGDQETQYF
.,many,TRBJ1-5,TRBV24-1,TGTGAGAGTAGCAATCAGCCCCAGCATTTT,CESSNQPQHF
.,.,TRBJ1-3,TRBV6-1,TGTGCCAGCACCGCTGAGGACACCATATATTTT,CASTAEDTIYF
.,.,TRBJ1-5,TRBV5-8,TGTGCCAGCAGCTTGGCCGAGCTAGGCGGGCGGCCCCAGCATTTT,CASSLAELGGRPQHF
TRBD2,many,TRBJ2-7,TRBV28,TGTGCCACCCTAGCGGGATCCTACGGCTACGAGCAGTACTTC,CATLAGSYGYEQYF
TRBD1,few,TRBJ1-2,TRBV20-1,TGCAGTGCTAGTAGCTTGGGACAGAACTATGGCTACACCTTC,CSASSLGQNYGYTF
TRBD2,many,TRBJ2-6,TRBV13,TGTGCCAGCAGCCTAAACCGCGCACTAGCGGGAGGCTCTGGGGCCAACGTCCTGACTTTC,CASSLNRALAGGSGANVLTF
TRBD1,.,TRBJ2-7,TRBV11-2,TGTGCCAGCAGCTGGGATTCGGGACAGGGGAACGACGAGCAGTACTTC,CASSWDSGQGNDEQYF
.,many,TRBJ1-5,TRBV20-1,TGCAGTGCTAGAGAAGTGGGGCTAAGCTTCGGTCAGCCCCAGCATTTT,CSAREVGLSFGQPQHF
TRBD2,many,TRBJ2-5,TRBV18,TGTGCCAGCTCACCCCGACTAGCGGGAGAGGAGACCCAGTACTTC,CASSPRLAGEETQYF
TRBD2,.,TRBJ2-7,TRBV6-2/TRBV6-3,TGTGCCAGCAGTCCCGGGACTAGCAACGAGCAGTACTTC,CASSPGTSNEQYF
.,many,TRBJ2-7,TRBV20-1,TGCAGTGCAACCAATAGCTACGAGCAGTACTTC,CSATNSYEQYF
.,.,TRBJ2-6,TRBV19,TGTGCCAGTAGTACCTTGAGCGGCTTTGGGGCCAACGTCCTGACTTTC,CASSTLSGFGANVLTF
.,.,TRBJ1-2,TRBV12-3/TRBV12-4,TGTGCCAGCAGTCCACCTCCAGGGGTTAGCTACACCTTC,CASSPPPGVSYTF
TRBD1,many,TRBJ1-5,TRBV5-1,TGCGCCAGCAGCTTGGGCCCCGCGACAGGGACCAGCAATCAGCCCCAGCATTTT,CASSLGPATGTSNQPQHF